This TCR beta chain was captured in a study of regulatory T cells in long-lasting Graves disease. The time point here: newly diagnosed GD, antithyroid drugs for less than 3 months. PBMC-extracted RNA yielded the TCR library. This clonotype was seen a handful of times. Its antigen is not known. Investigators prepared the TCR beta libraries by applying iRepertoire HTBI primers and Arm-PCR of CDR3 regions. TCRdb reanalysed the multiplex PCR reads using MiXCR and keeps one entry per CDR3 protein. This table holds 390,000 or so distinct CDR3 sequences, approximately 12% found once. General study points: Accuracy was possibly reduced by small sample size.

The sample also formed part of further work on T cells in Graves' hyperthyroidism and ophthalmopathy.

The sequence was obtained from a woman aged 18-35 years with Graves disease. Here the sequenced sample was peripheral blood mononuclear cells (PBMCs), taken at new diagnosis, from a patient treated with antithyroid drugs.

CDR3 in DNA: TGTGCCAGCAGCGGTAGCGGGAGAGGGGACAATGAGCAGTTCTTC. Translated: CASSGSGRGDNEQFF. The chain is built from TRBV9 and TRBJ2-1; 9 positions agree with TRBD2. Germline V gene data show CDR1 as SGDLS and CDR2 as YYNGEE. This CDR3 is 15 amino acids long. The trim removed 3 bases at V and 5 bases at J, leaving 6 bases unmatched.